In this sample, the clone carrying this T cell receptor beta chain turned up many times. Its antigen is still unknown. The sample belongs to a study of regulatory T cells in long-lasting Graves disease. Study conclusions and caveats: Persistent disease was characterized by preferential usage of TRBV28, TRBJ1-2 and TRBJ2-5.

CDR1 MNHEY and CDR2 SVGEGT come from the germline V gene. The CDR3 is 14 amino acids. The V end lost 0 bases, the J end lost 7 bases, and 12 bases lay between the germline ends. Time point described: persistent/refractory GD, antithyroid drugs over 5 years with positive TRAb. RNA extracted from PBMCs served as the sequencing template. iRepertoire HTBI primers and Arm-PCR of CDR3 regions built TCR beta libraries. Using its own MiXCR run on the multiplex PCR reads, TCRdb lists one record per CDR3 protein. The table records hundreds of thousands of distinct CDR3 sequences, about 22% of them present only once.

This clonotype was sampled from a female donor with Graves disease. This specimen consisted of peripheral blood mononuclear cells (PBMCs), obtained when the disease was refractory, from a patient treated with antithyroid drugs. This chain uses TRBV6-2 or TRBV6-3 with TRBJ2-5; D uncertain. CDR3: CASSYSGPPGTQYF. As DNA, the CDR3 is TGTGCCAGCAGTTACTCCGGGCCCCCCGGGACCCAGTACTTC.